This entry concerns a single T cell receptor (beta chain). What it binds is unknown. The PCR was carried out with 60 Vbeta primers and 13 Jbeta primers. The table came from immunoSEQ multiplex PCR; TCRdb's copy has only in-frame clones and leaves some out. The table records 100,000 to 150,000 clones, roughly four fifths of them present only once. The sample belongs to a study of cytomegalovirus exposure and HLA in healthy donors. Deletions cut 6 bases from V and 0 bases from J, with 6 bases between. Germline loops: CDR1 SGHTA, CDR2 FQGNSA. This CDR3 has 13 amino acids. Study results and caveats: Listed as cytomegalovirus-associated were about 160 TCR beta chains.

This chain joins TRBV7-2 and TRBJ1-3, with D maybe TRBD1 (5 bases). The sequencing sample was made of PBMCs. The clonotype was recovered from a male donor in good health and CMV-seropositive. Here the CDR3 reads CASRGPSGNTIYF. DNA for the CDR3: TGTGCCAGCAGGGGGCCCTCTGGAAACACCATATATTTT.